The 2 T cell receptor beta chains in this list originate from one sample, sequenced in a study of identical twins. One entry per CDR3 protein results from TCRdb running MiXCR on the 5' RACE reads. The top ten clones hold 10% to 15% of a sample with roughly 720,000 distinct CDR3 sequences, 15% to 20% of them seen once. This sample also belongs to another study, concerning T cells expressing NK-cell markers.

Sequencing input: PBMCs. The receptors here all came from a young woman in good health.

This clonotype came up a few times. The CDR3 DNA follows: TGTGCCGTACTTCTCCGGGGAACTGAAGCTTTCTTT. Protein product: CAVLLRGTEAFF. The chain combines TRBV6-5 with TRBJ1-1, with D hard to call. CDR3 length equals 12 residues. Trimming stripped 11 bases from V and 5 bases from J, with 15 bases between. CDR1 and CDR2 from the germline V gene are MNHEY and SVGAGI.

For the CDR3, the DNA is TGTGCCAGCAGTGAATGGGGCGACCACTCTGTTGAGCAGTTCTTC. This sequence encodes CASSEWGDHSVEQFF. This rearrangement joins TRBV25-1 to TRBJ2-1; tentative D call: TRBD1 (5 bases). V lost 1 base, J lost 9 bases, and 16 bases lay in between. Per germline, CDR1 MGHDK and CDR2 SYGVNS. The length of the CDR3 is 15 residues.